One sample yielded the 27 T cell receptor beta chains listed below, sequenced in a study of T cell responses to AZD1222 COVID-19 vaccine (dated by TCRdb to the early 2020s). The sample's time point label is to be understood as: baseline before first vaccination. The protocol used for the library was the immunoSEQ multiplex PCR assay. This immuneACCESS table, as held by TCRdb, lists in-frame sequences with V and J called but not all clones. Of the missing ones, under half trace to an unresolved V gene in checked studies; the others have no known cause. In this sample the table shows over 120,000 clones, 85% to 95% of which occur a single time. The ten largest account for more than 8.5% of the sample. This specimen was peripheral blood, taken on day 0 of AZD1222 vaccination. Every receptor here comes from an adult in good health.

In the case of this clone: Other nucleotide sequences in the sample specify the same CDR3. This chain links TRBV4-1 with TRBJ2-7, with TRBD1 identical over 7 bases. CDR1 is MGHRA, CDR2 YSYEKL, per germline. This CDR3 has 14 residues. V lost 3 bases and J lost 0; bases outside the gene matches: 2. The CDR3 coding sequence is TGCGCCAGCAGCCAGGGACAGAGCTCCTACGAGCAGTACTTC. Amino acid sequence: CASSQGQSSYEQYF.

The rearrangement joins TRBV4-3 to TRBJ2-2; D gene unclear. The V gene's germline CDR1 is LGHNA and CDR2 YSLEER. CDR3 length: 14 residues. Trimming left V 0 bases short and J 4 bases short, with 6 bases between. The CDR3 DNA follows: TGCGCCAGCAGCCAAGATGTTGTCACCGGGGAGCTGTTTTTT. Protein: CASSQDVVTGELFF.

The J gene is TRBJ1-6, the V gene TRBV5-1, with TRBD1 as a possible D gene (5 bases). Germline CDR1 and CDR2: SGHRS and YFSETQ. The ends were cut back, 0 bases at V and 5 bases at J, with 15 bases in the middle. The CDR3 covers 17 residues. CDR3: CASSLDQVGQHNSPLHF. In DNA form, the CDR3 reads TGCGCCAGCAGCTTGGATCAGGTGGGGCAGCATAATTCACCCCTCCACTTT.

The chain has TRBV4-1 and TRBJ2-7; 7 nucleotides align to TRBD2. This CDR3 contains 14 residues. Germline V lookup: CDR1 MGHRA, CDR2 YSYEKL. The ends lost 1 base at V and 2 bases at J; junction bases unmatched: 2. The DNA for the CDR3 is TGCGCCAGCAGCCAAGTGGGGGGGGCCTACGAGCAGTACTTC. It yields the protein CASSQVGGAYEQYF.

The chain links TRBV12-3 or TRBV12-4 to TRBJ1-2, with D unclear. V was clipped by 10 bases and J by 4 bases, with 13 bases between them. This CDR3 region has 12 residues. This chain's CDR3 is CATGFGSYGYTF. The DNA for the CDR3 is TGTGCCACCGGGTTTGGCTCCTATGGCTACACCTTC.

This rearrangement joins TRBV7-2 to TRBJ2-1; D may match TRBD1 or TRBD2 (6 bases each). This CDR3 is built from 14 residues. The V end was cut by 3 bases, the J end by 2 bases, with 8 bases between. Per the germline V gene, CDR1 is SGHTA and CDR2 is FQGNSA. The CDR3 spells CASSLRDTYNEQFF. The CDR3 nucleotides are TGTGCCAGCAGCTTGCGGGACACCTACAATGAGCAGTTCTTC.

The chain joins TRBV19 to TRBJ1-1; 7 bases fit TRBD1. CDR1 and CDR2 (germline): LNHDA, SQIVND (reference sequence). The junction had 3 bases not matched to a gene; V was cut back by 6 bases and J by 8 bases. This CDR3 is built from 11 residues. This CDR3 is CASSPGGEAFF. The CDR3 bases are TGTGCCAGTAGCCCAGGGGGAGAAGCTTTCTTT.

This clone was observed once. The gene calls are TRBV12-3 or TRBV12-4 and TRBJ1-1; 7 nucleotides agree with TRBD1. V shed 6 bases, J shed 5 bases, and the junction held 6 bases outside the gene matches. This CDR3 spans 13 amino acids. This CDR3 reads CASRNRGSTEAFF. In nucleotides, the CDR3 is TGTGCCAGCAGAAACAGGGGAAGTACTGAAGCTTTCTTT.

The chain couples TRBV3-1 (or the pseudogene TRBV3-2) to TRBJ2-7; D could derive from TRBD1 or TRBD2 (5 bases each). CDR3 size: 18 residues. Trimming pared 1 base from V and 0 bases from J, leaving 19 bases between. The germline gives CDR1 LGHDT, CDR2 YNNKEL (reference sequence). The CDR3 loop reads CASSQGGPLTGISYEQYF. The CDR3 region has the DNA TGTGCCAGCAGCCAAGGGGGCCCCTTGACGGGAATCTCCTACGAGCAGTACTTC.

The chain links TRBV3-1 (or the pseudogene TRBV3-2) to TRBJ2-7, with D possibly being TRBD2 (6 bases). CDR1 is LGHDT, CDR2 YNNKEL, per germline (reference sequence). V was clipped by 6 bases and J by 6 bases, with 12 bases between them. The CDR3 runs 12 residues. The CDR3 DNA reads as TGTGCCAGCAGGGCTAGGGGAGGCGAGCAGTACTTC. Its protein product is CASRARGGEQYF.

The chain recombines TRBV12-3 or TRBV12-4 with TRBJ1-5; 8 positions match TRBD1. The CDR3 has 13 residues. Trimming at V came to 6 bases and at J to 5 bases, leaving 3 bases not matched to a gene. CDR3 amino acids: CASSQDRDQPQHF. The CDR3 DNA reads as TGTGCCAGCAGCCAGGACAGGGATCAGCCCCAGCATTTT.

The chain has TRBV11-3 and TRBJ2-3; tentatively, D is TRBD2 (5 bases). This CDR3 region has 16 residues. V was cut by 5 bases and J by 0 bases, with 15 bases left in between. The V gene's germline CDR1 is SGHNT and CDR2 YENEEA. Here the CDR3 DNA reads TGTGCCAGCAGCCGGCGGGTTCGGTCTAGCACAGATACGCAGTATTTT. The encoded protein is CASSRRVRSSTDTQYF. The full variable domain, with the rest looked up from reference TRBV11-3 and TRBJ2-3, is EAGVVQSPRYKIIEKKQPVAFWCNPISGHNTLYWYLQNLGQGPELLIRYENEEAVDDSQLPKDRFSAERLKGVDSTLKIQPAELGDSAVYLCASSRRVRSSTDTQYFGPGTRLTVL.

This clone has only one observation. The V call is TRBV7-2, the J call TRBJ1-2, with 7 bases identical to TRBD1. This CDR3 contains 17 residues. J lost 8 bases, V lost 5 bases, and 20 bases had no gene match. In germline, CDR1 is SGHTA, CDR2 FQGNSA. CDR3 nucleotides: TGTGCCAGCAGCCCCCAGGGGGGGGCGGGTGGATCAGGGGGCTACACCTTC. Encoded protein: CASSPQGGAGGSGGYTF.

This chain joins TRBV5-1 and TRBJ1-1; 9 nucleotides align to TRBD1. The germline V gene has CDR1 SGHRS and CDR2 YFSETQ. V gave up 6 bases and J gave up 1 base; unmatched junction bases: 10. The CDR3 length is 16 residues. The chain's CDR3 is CASTNPGQGWNTEAFF. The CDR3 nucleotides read TGCGCCAGCACTAACCCGGGACAGGGATGGAACACTGAAGCTTTCTTT.

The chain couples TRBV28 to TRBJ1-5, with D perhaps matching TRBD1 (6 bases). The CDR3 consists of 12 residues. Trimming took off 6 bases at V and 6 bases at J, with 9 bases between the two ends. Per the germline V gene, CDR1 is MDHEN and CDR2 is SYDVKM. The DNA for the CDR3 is TGTGCCAGCAGAATACAGGGTCAGCCCCAGCATTTT. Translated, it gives CASRIQGQPQHF.

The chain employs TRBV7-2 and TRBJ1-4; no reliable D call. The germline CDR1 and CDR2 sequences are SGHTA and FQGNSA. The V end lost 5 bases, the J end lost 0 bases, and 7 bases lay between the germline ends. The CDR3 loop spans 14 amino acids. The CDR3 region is CASSPTSTNEKLFF. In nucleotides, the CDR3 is TGTGCCAGCAGCCCAACGTCAACTAATGAAAAACTGTTTTTT.

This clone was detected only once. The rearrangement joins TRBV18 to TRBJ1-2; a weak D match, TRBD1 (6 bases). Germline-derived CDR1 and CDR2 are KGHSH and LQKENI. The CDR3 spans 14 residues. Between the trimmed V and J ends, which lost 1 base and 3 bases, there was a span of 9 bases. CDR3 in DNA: TGTGCCAGCTCACCACTACAGGGCGACTATGGCTACACCTTC. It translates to CASSPLQGDYGYTF.

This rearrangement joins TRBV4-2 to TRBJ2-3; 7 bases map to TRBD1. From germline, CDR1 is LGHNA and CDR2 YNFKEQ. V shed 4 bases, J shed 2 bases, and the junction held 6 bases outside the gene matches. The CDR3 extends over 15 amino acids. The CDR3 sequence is CASSRDSLFTDTQYF. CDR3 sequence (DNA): TGTGCCAGCAGCCGGGACAGCCTTTTCACAGATACGCAGTATTTT.

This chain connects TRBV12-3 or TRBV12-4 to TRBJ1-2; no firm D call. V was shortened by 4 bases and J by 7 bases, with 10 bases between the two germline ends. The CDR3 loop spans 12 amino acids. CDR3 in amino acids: CASSYLGIGYTF. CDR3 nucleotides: TGTGCCAGCAGTTATCTAGGGATTGGCTACACCTTC.

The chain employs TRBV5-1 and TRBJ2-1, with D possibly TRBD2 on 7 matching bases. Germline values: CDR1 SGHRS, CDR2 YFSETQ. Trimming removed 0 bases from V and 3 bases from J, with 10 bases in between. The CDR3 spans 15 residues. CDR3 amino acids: CASSLGGGLYNEQFF. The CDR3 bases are TGCGCCAGCAGCTTGGGCGGGGGCCTCTACAATGAGCAGTTCTTC.

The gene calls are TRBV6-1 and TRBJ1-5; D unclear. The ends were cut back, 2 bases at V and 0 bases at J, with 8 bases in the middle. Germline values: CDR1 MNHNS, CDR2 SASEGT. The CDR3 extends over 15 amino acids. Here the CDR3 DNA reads TGTGCCAGCAGTGAACAAGGAAATAGCAATCAGCCCCAGCATTTT. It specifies CASSEQGNSNQPQHF.

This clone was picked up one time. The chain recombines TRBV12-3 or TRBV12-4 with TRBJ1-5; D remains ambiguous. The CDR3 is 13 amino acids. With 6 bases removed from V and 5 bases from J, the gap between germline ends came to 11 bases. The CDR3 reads CASRGNGDQPQHF. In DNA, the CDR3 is TGTGCCAGCAGAGGGAACGGAGATCAGCCCCAGCATTTT.

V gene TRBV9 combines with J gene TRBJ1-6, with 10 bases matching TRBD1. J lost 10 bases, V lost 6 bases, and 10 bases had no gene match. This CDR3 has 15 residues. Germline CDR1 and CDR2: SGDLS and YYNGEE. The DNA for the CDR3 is TGTGCCAGCAACCCGACAGGGGGCGCAAACTCACCCCTCCACTTT. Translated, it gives CASNPTGGANSPLHF.

The CDR3, as DNA: TGTGCCAGCAGGTACCGGGCCGTCTACGAGCAGTACTTC. It encodes CASRYRAVYEQYF. The chain combines TRBV6-2 or TRBV6-3 with TRBJ2-7; D uncertain. This CDR3 is 13 amino acids long. Germline V gene data show CDR1 as MNHEY and CDR2 as SVGEGT. With 6 bases removed from V and 3 bases from J, the gap between germline ends came to 12 bases.

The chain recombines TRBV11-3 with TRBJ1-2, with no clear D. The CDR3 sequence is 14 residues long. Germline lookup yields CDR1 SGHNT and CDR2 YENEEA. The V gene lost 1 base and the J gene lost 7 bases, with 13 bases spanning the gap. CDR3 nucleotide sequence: TGTGCCAGCAGCTTAGGTCGACTGAGTGGTGGCTACACCTTC. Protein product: CASSLGRLSGGYTF.

The CDR3 coding sequence is TGTGCCTGGGGTGGGGGCTACACCTTC. This gives the protein CAWGGGYTF. This chain connects TRBV30 to TRBJ1-2; D is unclear. The germline V and J ends were trimmed by 5 bases and 8 bases, with 6 bases remaining between them. The CDR3 consists of 9 residues. Looked up from germline, CDR1 is GTSNPN and CDR2 is SVGIG (reference sequence).

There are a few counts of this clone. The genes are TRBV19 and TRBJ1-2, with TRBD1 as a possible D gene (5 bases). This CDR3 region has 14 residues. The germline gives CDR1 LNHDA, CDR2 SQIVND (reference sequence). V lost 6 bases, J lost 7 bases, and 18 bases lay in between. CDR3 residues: CASSAGTKLGGYTF. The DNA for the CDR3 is TGTGCCAGTAGCGCCGGGACTAAACTAGGTGGCTACACCTTC. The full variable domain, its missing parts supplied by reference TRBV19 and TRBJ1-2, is DGGITQSPKYLFRKEGQNVTLSCEQNLNHDAMYWYRQDPGQGLRLIYYSQIVNDFQKGDIAEGYSVSREKKESFPLTVTSAQKNPTAFYLCASSAGTKLGGYTFGSGTRLTVV.